This T cell receptor beta chain originates from a study of blood T cell repertoires in COVID-19. Study context: Samples taken during acute and convalescent COVID-19 were collected in the United States, Italy and Spain. Sources were T cells, B-cell-depleted T cells, or PBMCs; the material itself was cDNA or gDNA.

In the original workflow: Amplification from reference gene primers served as the basis for estimated nucleated cell counts. Clones were sequenced by immunoSEQ multiplex PCR, and TCRdb holds only the in-frame ones, with some missing. The DNA was the basis for D and trimming; V, J and clone size are from that table. The sample includes roughly 250,000 clones, 85% to 90% of them seen just once. Germline assignment: CDR1 SNHLY and CDR2 FYNNEI. The CDR3 consists of 16 residues. V shed 6 bases, J shed 1 base, and the junction held 5 bases outside the gene matches. Those enrolled, adults aged about 18 to 89 years, came from about two dozen US areas.

The source of this sequence is a woman in her 50s who had recovered from COVID-19. The chain joins TRBV2 to TRBJ2-7; 14 positions agree with TRBD2. The sequenced material came from PBMCs or T cells enriched from blood (not recorded which). CDR3 sequence: CASSGLAGGPSYEQYF. The CDR3 nucleotides are TGTGCCAGCAGCGGACTAGCGGGAGGACCGTCCTACGAGCAGTACTTC.